This record covers a single TCR beta chain. Its specificity is unknown. The data originate from a study of cytomegalovirus exposure and HLA in healthy donors. Study results and limitations: The likely origin of a cluster of highly shared sequence variants was a sequencing artifact. Over 15,000 TCR beta sequences were associated with HLA alleles at 0.05 false discovery rate in a later analysis. The investigators catalogued 180 or so TCR beta chains as cytomegalovirus-associated.

This CDR3 has 14 residues. Germline CDR1 and CDR2: SEHNR and FQNEAQ (reference sequence). Deletions cut 4 bases from V and 1 base from J, with 10 bases between. The primer mix had 60 Vbeta and 13 Jbeta primers. Methods used by the authors: A later analysis tallied tens of millions of unique TCR beta chains, approximately 11 million of them shared. The table came from immunoSEQ multiplex PCR; TCRdb's copy has only in-frame clones and leaves some out. Clonal size and the V and J genes are those of that table, whereas D and trimming came from the DNA. This sample has 150,000 to 200,000 clones, with 70% to 85% found just once.

The genes are TRBV7-9 and TRBJ2-5, with D tentatively TRBD2 (6 bases). Sequencing input: PBMCs. This TCR was sampled from a man aged 18 to 30 in good health and CMV-seronegative. The CDR3 nucleotides read TGTGCCAGCAGCTCGGGACTTATCCAAGAGACCCAGTACTTC. Translation gives CASSSGLIQETQYF.